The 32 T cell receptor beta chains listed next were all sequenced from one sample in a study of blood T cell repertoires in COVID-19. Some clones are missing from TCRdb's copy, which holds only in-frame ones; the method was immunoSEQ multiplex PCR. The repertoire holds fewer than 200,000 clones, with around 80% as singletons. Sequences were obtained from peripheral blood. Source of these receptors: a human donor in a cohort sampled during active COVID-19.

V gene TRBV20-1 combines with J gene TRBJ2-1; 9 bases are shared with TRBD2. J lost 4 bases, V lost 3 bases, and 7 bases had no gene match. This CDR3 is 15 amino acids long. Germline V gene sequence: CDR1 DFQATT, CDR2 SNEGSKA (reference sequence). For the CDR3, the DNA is TGCAGTGCTAGTGGTTGGCGGGGGGGGTACAATGAGCAGTTCTTC. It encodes CSASGWRGGYNEQFF.

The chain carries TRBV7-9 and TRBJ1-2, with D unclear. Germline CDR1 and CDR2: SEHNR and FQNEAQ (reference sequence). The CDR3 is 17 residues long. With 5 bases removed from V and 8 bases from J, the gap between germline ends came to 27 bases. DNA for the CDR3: TGTGCCAGCAGCCCTAGTATAGGGATCACCGTCTCGGGAGGCTACACCTTC. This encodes CASSPSIGITVSGGYTF.

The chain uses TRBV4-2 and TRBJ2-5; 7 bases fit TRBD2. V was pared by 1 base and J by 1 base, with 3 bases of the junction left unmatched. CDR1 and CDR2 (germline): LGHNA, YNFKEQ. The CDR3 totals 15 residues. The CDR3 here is CASSQAAGLQETQYF. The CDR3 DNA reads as TGTGCCAGCAGCCAAGCAGCGGGACTCCAAGAGACCCAGTACTTC.

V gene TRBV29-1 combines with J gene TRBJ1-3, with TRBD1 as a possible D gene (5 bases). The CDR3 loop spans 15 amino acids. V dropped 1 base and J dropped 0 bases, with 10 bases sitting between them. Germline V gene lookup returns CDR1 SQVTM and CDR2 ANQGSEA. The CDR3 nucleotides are TGCAGCGTTGAAGCCCCAGGGAACTCTGGAAACACCATATATTTT. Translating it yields CSVEAPGNSGNTIYF.

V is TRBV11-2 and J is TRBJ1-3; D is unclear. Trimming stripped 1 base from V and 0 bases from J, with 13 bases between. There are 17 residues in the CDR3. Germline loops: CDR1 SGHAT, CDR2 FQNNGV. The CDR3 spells CASSLGVNPSSGNTIYF. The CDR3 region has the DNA TGTGCCAGCAGCTTAGGGGTAAATCCTAGCTCTGGAAACACCATATATTTT.

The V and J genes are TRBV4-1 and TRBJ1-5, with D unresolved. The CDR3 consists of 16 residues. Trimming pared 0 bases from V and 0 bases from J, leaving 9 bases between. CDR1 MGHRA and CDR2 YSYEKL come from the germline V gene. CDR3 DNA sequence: TGCGCCAGCAGCCAAGAGGAGGGTTATAGCAATCAGCCCCAGCATTTT. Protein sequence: CASSQEEGYSNQPQHF.

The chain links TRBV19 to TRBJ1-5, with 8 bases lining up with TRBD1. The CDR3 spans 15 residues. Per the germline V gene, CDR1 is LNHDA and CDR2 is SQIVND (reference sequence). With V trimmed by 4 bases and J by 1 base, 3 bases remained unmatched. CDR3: CASSTRTGSNQPQHF. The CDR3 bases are TGTGCCAGTAGTACCCGGACAGGGAGCAATCAGCCCCAGCATTTT.

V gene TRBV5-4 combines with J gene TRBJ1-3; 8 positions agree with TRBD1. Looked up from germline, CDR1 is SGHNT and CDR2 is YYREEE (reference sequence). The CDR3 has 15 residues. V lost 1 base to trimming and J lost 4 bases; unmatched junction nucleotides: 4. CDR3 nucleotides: TGTGCCAGCAGCTTGCCGACAGGGGAAGGAAACACCATATATTTT. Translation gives CASSLPTGEGNTIYF.

The CDR3 loop is CASIMGRGTYEQYF. CDR3 DNA sequence: TGTGCCAGCATAATGGGCAGGGGGACGTACGAGCAGTACTTC. The chain uses TRBV2 and TRBJ2-7, with TRBD1 matching over 7 bases. V trimming: 7 bases; J trimming: 4 bases; junction bases outside the gene matches: 10. From germline, CDR1 is SNHLY and CDR2 FYNNEI. CDR3 length: 14 residues.

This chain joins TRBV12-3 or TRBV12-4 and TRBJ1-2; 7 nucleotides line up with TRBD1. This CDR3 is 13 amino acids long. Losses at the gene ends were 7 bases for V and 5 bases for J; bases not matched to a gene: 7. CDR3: CASTVDRRYGYTF. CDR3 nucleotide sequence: TGTGCCAGCACTGTGGACAGGAGGTATGGCTACACCTTC.

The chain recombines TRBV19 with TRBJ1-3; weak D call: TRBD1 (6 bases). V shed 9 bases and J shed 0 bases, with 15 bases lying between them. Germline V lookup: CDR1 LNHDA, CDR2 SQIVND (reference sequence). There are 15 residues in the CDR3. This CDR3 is CASAPQGFSGNTIYF. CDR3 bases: TGTGCCAGCGCCCCGCAGGGGTTCTCTGGAAACACCATATATTTT.

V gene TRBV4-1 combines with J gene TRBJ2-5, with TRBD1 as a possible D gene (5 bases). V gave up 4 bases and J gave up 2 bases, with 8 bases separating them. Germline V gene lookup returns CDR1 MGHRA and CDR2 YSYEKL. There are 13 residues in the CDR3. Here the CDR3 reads CASSPDSQETQYF. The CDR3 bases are TGCGCCAGCAGCCCCGACAGTCAAGAGACCCAGTACTTC.

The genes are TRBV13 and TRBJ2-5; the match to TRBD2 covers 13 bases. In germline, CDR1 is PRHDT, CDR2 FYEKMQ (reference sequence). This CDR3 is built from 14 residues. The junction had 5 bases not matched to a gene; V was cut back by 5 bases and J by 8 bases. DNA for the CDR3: TGTGCCAGCAGCCCTCGGACTAGCGGGGGCACCCAGTACTTC. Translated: CASSPRTSGGTQYF.

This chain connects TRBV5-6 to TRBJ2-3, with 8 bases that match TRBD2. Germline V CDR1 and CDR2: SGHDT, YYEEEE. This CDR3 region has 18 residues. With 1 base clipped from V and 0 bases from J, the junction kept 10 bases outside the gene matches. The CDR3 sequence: CASSLSLAGLLSTDTQYF. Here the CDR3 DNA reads TGTGCCAGCAGCTTGTCCCTAGCGGGCCTCCTTAGCACAGATACGCAGTATTTT.

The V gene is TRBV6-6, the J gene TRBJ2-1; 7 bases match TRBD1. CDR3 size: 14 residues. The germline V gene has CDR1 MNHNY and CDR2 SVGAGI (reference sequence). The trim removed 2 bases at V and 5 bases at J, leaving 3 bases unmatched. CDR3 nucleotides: TGTGCCAGCAGTTACAGGGACAGTAACAATGAGCAGTTCTTC. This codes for CASSYRDSNNEQFF.

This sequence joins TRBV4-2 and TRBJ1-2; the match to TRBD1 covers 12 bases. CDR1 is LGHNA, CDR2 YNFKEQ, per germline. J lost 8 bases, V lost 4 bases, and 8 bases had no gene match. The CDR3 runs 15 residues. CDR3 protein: CASSRPGQGALGYTF. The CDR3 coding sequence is TGTGCCAGCAGCCGCCCGGGACAGGGGGCTTTAGGCTACACCTTC.

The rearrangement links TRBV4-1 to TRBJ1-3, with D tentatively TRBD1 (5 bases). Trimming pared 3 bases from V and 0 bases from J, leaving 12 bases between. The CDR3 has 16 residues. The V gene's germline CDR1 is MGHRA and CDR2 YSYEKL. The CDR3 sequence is CASSQAPGGSGNTIYF. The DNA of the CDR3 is TGCGCCAGCAGCCAGGCGCCGGGGGGCTCTGGAAACACCATATATTTT.

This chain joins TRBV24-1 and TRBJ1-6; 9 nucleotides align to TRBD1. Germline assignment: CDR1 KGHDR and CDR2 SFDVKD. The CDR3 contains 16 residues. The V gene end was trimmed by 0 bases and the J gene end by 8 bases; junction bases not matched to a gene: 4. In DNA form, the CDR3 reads TGTGCCACCAGTGATTTGATAGGGACAGGGTATTCACCCCTCCACTTT. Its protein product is CATSDLIGTGYSPLHF.

CDR3 loop: CASSPGDRQDSNQPQHF. Written as DNA, the CDR3 is TGCGCCAGCAGCCCCGGGGACAGGCAAGATAGCAATCAGCCCCAGCATTTT. The rearrangement uses TRBV4-1 and TRBJ1-5; TRBD1 matches 8 bases. This CDR3 comprises 17 residues. CDR1 and CDR2 from the germline V gene are MGHRA and YSYEKL. V lost 4 bases and J lost 0; bases outside the gene matches: 8.

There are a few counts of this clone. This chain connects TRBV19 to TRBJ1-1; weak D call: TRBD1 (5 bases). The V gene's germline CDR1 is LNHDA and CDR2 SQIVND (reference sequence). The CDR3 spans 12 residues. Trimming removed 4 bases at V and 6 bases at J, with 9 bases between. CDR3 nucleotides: TGTGCCAGTAGTAGCGGGGCCGCTGAAGCTTTCTTT. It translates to CASSSGAAEAFF.

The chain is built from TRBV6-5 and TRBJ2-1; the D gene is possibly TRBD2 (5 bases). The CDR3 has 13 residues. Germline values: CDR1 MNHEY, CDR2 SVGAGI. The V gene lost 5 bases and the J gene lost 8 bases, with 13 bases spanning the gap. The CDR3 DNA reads TGTGCCAGCAGTACCCCGGGATTCCATGAGCAGTTCTTC. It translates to CASSTPGFHEQFF.

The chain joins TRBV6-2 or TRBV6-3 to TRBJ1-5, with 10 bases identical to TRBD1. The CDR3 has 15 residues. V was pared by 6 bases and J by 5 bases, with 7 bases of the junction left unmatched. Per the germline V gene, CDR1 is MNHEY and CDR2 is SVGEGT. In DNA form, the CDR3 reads TGTGCCAGCAGCCGAGGGACAGGGGTTGATCAGCCCCAGCATTTT. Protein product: CASSRGTGVDQPQHF.

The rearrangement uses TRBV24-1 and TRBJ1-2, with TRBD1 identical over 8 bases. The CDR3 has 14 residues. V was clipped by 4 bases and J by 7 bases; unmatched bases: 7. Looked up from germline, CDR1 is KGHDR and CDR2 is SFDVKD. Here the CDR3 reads CATSDSGQGGGYTF. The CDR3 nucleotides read TGTGCCACCAGTGACAGCGGACAGGGTGGTGGCTACACCTTC.

The CDR3 here is CASSFPSGGAGNEQFF. The CDR3 DNA reads as TGTGCCAGCAGCTTCCCTAGCGGGGGGGCGGGAAATGAGCAGTTCTTC. This chain joins TRBV5-6 and TRBJ2-1; TRBD2 matches at 12 bases. The length of the CDR3 is 16 residues. Unmatched junction bases numbered 7, after V lost 2 bases and J lost 7 bases. From germline, CDR1 is SGHDT and CDR2 YYEEEE. The variable domain in full, completed from reference TRBV5-6 and TRBJ2-1, reads DAGVTQSPTHLIKTRGQQVTLRCSPKSGHDTVSWYQQALGQGPQFIFQYYEEEERQRGNFPDRFSGHQFPNYSSELNVNALLLGDSALYLCASSFPSGGAGNEQFFGPGTRLTVL.

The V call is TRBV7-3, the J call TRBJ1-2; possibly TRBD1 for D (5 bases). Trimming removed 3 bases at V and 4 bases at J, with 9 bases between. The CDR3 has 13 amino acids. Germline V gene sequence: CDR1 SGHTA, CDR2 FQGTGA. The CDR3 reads CASSFLGGYGYTF. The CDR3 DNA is TGTGCCAGCAGCTTCCTGGGGGGCTATGGCTACACCTTC.

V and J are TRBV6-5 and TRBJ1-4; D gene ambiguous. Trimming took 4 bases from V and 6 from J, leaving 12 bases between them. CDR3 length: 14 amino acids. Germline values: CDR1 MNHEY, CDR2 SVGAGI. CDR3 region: CASSLRPRDEKLFF. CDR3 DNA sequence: TGTGCCAGCAGTTTACGACCGAGGGATGAAAAACTGTTTTTT.

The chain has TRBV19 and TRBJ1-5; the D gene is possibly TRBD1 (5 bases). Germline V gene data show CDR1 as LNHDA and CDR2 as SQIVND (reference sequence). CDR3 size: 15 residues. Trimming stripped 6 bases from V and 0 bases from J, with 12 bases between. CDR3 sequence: CASSPTVDSNQPQHF. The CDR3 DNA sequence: TGTGCCAGTAGCCCGACAGTTGATAGCAATCAGCCCCAGCATTTT.

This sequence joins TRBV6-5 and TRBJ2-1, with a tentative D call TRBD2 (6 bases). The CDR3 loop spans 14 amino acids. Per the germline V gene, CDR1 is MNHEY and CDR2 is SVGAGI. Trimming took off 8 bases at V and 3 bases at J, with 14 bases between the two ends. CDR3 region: CASLGGSIYNEQFF. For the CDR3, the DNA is TGTGCCAGCCTCGGAGGGAGCATCTACAATGAGCAGTTCTTC.

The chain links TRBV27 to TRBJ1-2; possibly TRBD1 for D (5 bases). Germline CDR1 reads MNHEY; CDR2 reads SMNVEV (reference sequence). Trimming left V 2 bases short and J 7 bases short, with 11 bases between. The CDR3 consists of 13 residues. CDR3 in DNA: TGTGCCAGCAGTTTAAGGGGCTTGGGTGGCTACACCTTC. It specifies CASSLRGLGGYTF.

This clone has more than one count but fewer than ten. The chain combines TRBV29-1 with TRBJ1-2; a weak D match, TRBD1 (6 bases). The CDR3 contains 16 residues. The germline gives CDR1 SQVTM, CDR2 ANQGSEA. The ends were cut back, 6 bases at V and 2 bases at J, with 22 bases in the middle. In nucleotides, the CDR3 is TGCAGCGTGAGCCCGAGGACAGCCGCTACAAACTATGGCTACACCTTC. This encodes CSVSPRTAATNYGYTF.

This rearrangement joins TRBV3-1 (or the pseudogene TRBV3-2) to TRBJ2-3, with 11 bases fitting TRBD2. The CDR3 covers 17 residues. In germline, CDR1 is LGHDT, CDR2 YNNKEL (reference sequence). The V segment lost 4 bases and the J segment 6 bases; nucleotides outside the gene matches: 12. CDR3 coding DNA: TGTGCCAGCAGCCCAACCCTCCTAGCGGGGGGCGTGGATACGCAGTATTTT. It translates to CASSPTLLAGGVDTQYF.

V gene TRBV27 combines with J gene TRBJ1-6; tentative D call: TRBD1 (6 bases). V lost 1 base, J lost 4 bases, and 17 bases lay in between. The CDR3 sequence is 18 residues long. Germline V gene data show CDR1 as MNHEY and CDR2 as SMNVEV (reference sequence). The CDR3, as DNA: TGTGCCAGCAGTTTATATGGGGGCCCAGAATATTATAATTCACCCCTCCACTTT. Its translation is CASSLYGGPEYYNSPLHF.